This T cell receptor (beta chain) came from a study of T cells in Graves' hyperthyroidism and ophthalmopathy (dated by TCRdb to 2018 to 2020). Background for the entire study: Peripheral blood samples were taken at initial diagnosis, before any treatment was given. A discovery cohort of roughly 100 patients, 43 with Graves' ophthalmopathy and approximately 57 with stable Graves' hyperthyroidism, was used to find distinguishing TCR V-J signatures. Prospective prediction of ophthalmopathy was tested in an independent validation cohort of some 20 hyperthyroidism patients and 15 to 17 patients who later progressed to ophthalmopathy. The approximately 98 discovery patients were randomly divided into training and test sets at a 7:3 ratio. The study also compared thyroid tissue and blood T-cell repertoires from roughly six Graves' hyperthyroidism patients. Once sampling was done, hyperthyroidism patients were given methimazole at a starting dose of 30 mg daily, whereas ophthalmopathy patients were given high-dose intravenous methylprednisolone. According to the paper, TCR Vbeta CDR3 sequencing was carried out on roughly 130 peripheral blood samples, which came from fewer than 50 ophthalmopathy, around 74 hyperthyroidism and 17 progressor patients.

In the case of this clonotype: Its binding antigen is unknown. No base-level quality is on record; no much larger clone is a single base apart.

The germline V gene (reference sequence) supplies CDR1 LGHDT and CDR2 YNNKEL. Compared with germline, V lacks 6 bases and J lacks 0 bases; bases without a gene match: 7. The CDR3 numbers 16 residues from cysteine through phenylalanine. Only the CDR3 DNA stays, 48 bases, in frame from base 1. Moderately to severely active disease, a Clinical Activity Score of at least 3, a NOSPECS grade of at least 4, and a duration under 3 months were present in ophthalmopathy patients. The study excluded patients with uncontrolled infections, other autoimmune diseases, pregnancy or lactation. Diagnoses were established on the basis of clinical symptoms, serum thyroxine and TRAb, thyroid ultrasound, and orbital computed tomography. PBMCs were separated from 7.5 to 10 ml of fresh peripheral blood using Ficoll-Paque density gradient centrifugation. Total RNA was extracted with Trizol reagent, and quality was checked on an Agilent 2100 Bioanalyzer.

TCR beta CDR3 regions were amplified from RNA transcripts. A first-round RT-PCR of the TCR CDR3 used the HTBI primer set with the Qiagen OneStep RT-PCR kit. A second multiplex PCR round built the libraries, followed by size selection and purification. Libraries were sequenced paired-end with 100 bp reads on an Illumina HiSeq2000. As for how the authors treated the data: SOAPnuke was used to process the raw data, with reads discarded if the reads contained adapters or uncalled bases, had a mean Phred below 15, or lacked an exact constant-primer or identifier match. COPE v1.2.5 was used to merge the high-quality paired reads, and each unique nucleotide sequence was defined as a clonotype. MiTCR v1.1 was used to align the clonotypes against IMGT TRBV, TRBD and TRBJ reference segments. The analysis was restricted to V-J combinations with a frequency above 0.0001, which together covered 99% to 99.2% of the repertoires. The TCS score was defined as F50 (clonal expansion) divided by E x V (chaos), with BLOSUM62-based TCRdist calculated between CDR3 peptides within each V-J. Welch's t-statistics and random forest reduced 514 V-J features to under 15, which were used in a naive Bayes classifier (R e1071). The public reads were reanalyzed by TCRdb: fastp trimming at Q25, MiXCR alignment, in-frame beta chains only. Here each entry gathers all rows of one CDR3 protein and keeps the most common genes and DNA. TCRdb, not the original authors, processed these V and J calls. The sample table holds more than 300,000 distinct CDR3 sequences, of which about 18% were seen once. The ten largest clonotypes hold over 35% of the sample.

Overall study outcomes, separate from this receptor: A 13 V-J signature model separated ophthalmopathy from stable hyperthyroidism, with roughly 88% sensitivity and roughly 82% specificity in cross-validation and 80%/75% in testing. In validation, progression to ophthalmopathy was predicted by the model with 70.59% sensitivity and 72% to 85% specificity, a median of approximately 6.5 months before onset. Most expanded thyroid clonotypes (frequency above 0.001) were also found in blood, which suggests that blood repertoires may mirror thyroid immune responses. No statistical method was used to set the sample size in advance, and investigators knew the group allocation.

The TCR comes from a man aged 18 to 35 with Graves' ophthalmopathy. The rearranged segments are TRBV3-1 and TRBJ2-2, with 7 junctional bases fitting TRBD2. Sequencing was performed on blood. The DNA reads TGTGCCAGCAGAATGGCCGGGGGGACGAACACCGGGGAGCTGTTTTTT. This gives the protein CASRMAGGTNTGELFF. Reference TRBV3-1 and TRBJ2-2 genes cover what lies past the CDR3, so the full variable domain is DTAVSQTPKYLVTQMGNDKSIKCEQNLGHDTMYWYKQDSKKFLKIMFSYNNKELIINETVPNRFSPKSPDKAHLNLHINSLELGDSAVYFCASRMAGGTNTGELFFGEGSRLTVL.